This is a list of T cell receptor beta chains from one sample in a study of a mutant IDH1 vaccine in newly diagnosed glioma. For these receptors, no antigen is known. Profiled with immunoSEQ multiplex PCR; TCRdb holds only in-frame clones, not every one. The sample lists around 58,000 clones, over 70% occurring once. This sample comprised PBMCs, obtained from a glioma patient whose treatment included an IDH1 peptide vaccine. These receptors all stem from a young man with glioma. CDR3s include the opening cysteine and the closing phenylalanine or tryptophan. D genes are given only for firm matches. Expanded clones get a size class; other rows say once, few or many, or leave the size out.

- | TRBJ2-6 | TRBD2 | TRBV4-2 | TGTGCCAGCAGCCTGGGACTAGCGCACTTGAGCGGGGCCAACGTCCTGACTTTC | CASSLGLAHLSGANVLTF
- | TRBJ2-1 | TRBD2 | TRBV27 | TGTGCCAGCAGTTACGTGAGGACTAGCGGGGGAAATGAGCAGTTCTTC | CASSYVRTSGGNEQFF
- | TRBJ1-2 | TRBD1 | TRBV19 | TGTGCCAGTAGTTACCCCGAGGGGGCGCGACACTATGGCTACACCTTC | CASSYPEGARHYGYTF
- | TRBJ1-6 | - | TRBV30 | TGTGCCTGGAGTACAGGGTCCGCCAATTCACCCCTCCACTTT | CAWSTGSANSPLHF
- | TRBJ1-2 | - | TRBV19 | TGTGCCAGTACTGAGAATTTCTATGGCTACACCTTC | CASTENFYGYTF
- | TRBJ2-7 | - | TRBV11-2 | TGTGCCAGCAGCTTATTTCACTACGAGCAGTACTTC | CASSLFHYEQYF
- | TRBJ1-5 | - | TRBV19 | TGTGCCAGTAGTATTATAAGGGAATCCAATCAGCCCCGGCATTTT | CASSIIRESNQPRHF
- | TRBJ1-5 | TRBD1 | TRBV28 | TGTGCCAGCACACAGGGGCTAAGGGGCAATCAGCCCCAGCATTTT | CASTQGLRGNQPQHF
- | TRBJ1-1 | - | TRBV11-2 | TGTGCCAGCAGCTCCCAGGGAAGTGGCACTGAAGCTTTCTTT | CASSSQGSGTEAFF
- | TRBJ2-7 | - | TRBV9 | TGTGCCAGCAGCGCCCATTCTATCGTCGGCAGCTCCTACGAGCAGTACTTC | CASSAHSIVGSSYEQYF
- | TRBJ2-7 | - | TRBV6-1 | TGTGCCGGGGGCAGGGGTTCCGGCTACGAGCAGTACTTC | CAGGRGSGYEQYF
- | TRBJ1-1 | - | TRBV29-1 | TGCAGCGCCCCGAAGGGGGTGAACACTGAAGCTTTCTTT | CSAPKGVNTEAFF
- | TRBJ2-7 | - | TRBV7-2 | TGTGCCAGCAGCTTAGATGGGACGTACGAGCAGTACTTC | CASSLDGTYEQYF
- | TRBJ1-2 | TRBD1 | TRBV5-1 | TGCGCCAGCAGTCCGAACGTCCCGGGACAGGGAACTAACTATGGCTACACCTTC | CASSPNVPGQGTNYGYTF
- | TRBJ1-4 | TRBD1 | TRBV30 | TGTGCCTGGAAGGGACAGGTGGTGACTAATGAAAAACTGTTTTTT | CAWKGQVVTNEKLFF
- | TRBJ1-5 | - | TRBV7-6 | TGTGCCAGCAGCTGGGAGCACTATCAGCCCCAGCATTTT | CASSWEHYQPQHF
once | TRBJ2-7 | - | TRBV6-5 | TGTGCCAGCAGCTGGACTGCTCGCTACGAGCAGTACTTC | CASSWTARYEQYF
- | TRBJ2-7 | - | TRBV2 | TGTGCCAGCAGTGAAGCTTTTCTGCCCTACGAGCAGTACTTC | CASSEAFLPYEQYF
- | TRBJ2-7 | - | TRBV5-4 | TGTGCCAGCAAACTATGGGGGCGCCCCGAGCAGTACTTC | CASKLWGRPEQYF
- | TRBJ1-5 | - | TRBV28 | TGTGCCAGCAGTCGGGACTCTCCCAGGACCCAGCATTTT | CASSRDSPRTQHF
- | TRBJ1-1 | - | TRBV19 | TGTGCCAGTAGTATAGAAGTCAAACCGAACACTGAAGCTTTCTTT | CASSIEVKPNTEAFF
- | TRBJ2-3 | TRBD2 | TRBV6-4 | TGTGCCAGCAGCCTAGCGGGGGGGCAGTCAGATACGCAGTATTTT | CASSLAGGQSDTQYF
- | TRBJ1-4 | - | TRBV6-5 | TGTGCCAGCACCCAACGGGGGGGAATAAGAGAAAAACTGTTTTTT | CASTQRGGIREKLFF
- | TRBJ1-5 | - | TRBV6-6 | TGTGCCAGCAGTAAGACAGACTTCAATCAGCCCCAGCATTTT | CASSKTDFNQPQHF
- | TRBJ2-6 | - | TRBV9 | TGTGCCAGCAGCCCTCGCGGTAGCGGTCGGGGGGCGGGGGCCAACGTCCTGACTTTC | CASSPRGSGRGAGANVLTF
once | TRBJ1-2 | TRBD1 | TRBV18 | TGTGCCAGCTCACCCGAAACCGGGACAGTGACTAACTATGGCTACACCTTC | CASSPETGTVTNYGYTF
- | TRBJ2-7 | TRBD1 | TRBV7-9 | TGTGCCAGCAGCACCAGGACAGGGGGGCCTTCCTACGAGCAGTACTTC | CASSTRTGGPSYEQYF
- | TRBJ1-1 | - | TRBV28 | TGTGCCAGCCCCAAAGATAGAGTCAGGGCCAACACTGAAGCTTTCTTT | CASPKDRVRANTEAFF
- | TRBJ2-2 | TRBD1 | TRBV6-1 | TGTGCCAGCAGTGAAGTTAGAATGACAGGGGGTGCGGCCGGGGAGCTGTTTTTT | CASSEVRMTGGAAGELFF
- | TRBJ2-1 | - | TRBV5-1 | TGCGCCAGCAGCACCACCGGCAATGAGCAGTTCTTC | CASSTTGNEQFF
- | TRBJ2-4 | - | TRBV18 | TGTGCCAGCTCACCAATATCCGGGATAGCCAAAAACATTCAGTACTTC | CASSPISGIAKNIQYF
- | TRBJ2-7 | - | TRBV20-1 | TGCAGTGCTAGTGTGCTCTACGAGCAGTACTTC | CSASVLYEQYF
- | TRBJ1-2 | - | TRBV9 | TGTGCCAGCAGCGCCCTTTATGGCTACACCTTC | CASSALYGYTF
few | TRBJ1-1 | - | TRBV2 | TGTGCCAGCGCGGACTTTTCGCAATCGGGAGCTTTCTTT | CASADFSQSGAFF
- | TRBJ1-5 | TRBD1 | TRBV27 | TGTGCCAGCAGTCTGTCTCATCCGGGACAGGGGTGGGATCAGCCCCAGCATTTT | CASSLSHPGQGWDQPQHF
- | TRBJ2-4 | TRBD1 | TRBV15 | TGTGCCACCAGCAGAGATCCCCCAGGGACAGGAATAGCCAAAAACATTCAGTACTTC | CATSRDPPGTGIAKNIQYF